This passage covers 24 T cell receptor beta chains from one sample sequenced in a study of monozygotic twins with cystic fibrosis (dated by TCRdb to 2020 to 2022). Library preparation employed the immunoSEQ multiplex PCR assay. TCRdb re-hosts the immuneACCESS table, in-frame sequences only. Its copies lack some clones; in the studies checked, an unresolved V gene accounts for under half of them, and the cause for the rest is not known. The sample yields around 25,000 clones; roughly 97% were counted once. The ten largest clonotypes hold approximately 3% of the sample. Sequencing was carried out using blood. The receptors were sampled from a girl aged 2 to 9 with cystic fibrosis.

The chain is built from TRBV7-8 and TRBJ2-1; D might be TRBD2 (6 bases). Trimming removed 5 bases from V and 1 base from J, with 12 bases in between. The CDR3 has 15 residues. CDR1 and CDR2 from the germline V gene are SGHVS and FQNEAQ. For the CDR3, the DNA is TGTGCCAGCAGCCCAAGACTAGGGTCCTACAATGAGCAGTTCTTC. Translated, it gives CASSPRLGSYNEQFF.

This rearrangement joins TRBV7-8 to TRBJ1-1, with TRBD1 identical over 10 bases. V was clipped by 7 bases and J by 1 base; unmatched bases: 9. CDR1 is SGHVS and CDR2 is FQNEAQ in the germline V gene. The CDR3 contains 16 residues. CDR3 coding DNA: TGTGCCAGCACACTATGGACAGGGGGAGGGAACACTGAAGCTTTCTTT. Translated: CASTLWTGGGNTEAFF. Looking up the rest from reference TRBV7-8 and TRBJ1-1 gives the full variable domain: GAGVSQSPRYKVAKRGQDVALRCDPISGHVSLFWYQQALGQGPEFLTYFQNEAQLDKSGLPSDRFFAERPEGSVSTLKIQRTQQEDSAVYLCASTLWTGGGNTEAFFGQGTRLTVV.

The chain uses TRBV5-1 and TRBJ2-1; D is uncertain. The CDR3 contains 15 residues. Germline values: CDR1 SGHRS, CDR2 YFSETQ. V gave up 3 bases and J gave up 0 bases, with 10 bases separating them. CDR3 nucleotide sequence: TGCGCCAGCAGCTCTGACACCTACTCCTACAATGAGCAGTTCTTC. Its protein is CASSSDTYSYNEQFF. Variable domain in full (rest from reference TRBV5-1 and TRBJ2-1): KAGVTQTPRYLIKTRGQQVTLSCSPISGHRSVSWYQQTPGQGLQFLFEYFSETQRNKGNFPGRFSGRQFSNSRSEMNVSTLELGDSALYLCASSSDTYSYNEQFFGPGTRLTVL.

The rearrangement links TRBV2 to TRBJ2-5; perhaps TRBD2 as D (6 bases). V was shortened by 0 bases and J by 7 bases, with 6 bases between the two germline ends. CDR3 length: 12 residues. The germline CDR1 and CDR2 sequences are SNHLY and FYNNEI. The CDR3 protein is CASSEAGGTQYF. In DNA form, the CDR3 reads TGTGCCAGCAGTGAAGCGGGGGGGACCCAGTACTTC.

V gene TRBV6-5 combines with J gene TRBJ2-7; TRBD1 agrees at 7 bases. The CDR3 is 15 residues long. Germline V gives CDR1 MNHEY, CDR2 SVGAGI. Germline trimming cut 6 bases from V and 5 bases from J; bases unmatched to any gene: 13. For the CDR3, the DNA is TGTGCCAGCAGCCTCACTCTCGACAGGGACCACGAGCAGTACTTC. This translates into CASSLTLDRDHEQYF.

This clone has just one count. The chain employs TRBV7-3 and TRBJ2-3; 7 bases align to TRBD2. J was trimmed by 1 base and V by 4 bases; bases with no gene match: 11. The length of the CDR3 is 17 residues. Per germline, CDR1 SGHTA and CDR2 FQGTGA. The CDR3 region has the DNA TGTGCCAGCAGCTCCGCGACACTAGCGTTTCGCACAGATACGCAGTATTTT. This codes for CASSSATLAFRTDTQYF.

The chain recombines TRBV2 with TRBJ2-3; 7 bases fit TRBD1. Germline V gene lookup returns CDR1 SNHLY and CDR2 FYNNEI. This CDR3 has 15 residues. V was pared by 6 bases and J by 3 bases, with 9 bases of the junction left unmatched. CDR3 sequence: CASSLTGVGTDTQYF. DNA for the CDR3: TGTGCCAGCAGCCTAACAGGGGTGGGGACAGATACGCAGTATTTT.

The chain recombines TRBV9 with TRBJ1-2, with 11 bases fitting TRBD1. The ends lost 0 bases at V and 4 bases at J; junction bases unmatched: 2. This CDR3 is 15 amino acids long. Germline CDR1 SGDLS, CDR2 YYNGEE. The CDR3 here is CASSVGTGGGYGYTF. The DNA of the CDR3 is TGTGCCAGCAGCGTAGGGACAGGGGGCGGCTATGGCTACACCTTC.

The table lists this clone with a count of one. J is TRBJ1-5 and V is TRBV7-9; weak D call: TRBD1 (5 bases). Between the trimmed V and J ends, which lost 2 bases and 4 bases, there was a span of 6 bases. The CDR3 is 13 residues long. Germline CDR1 is SEHNR and CDR2 is FQNEAQ (reference sequence). CDR3 sequence (DNA): TGTGCCAGCAGCTTATGGGGGAATCAGCCCCAGCATTTT. This gives the protein CASSLWGNQPQHF.

The chain couples TRBV6-5 to TRBJ2-7; D is ambiguous. The CDR3 contains 11 residues. V was trimmed by 2 bases and J by 4 bases, leaving 3 bases between them. The germline V gene encodes CDR1 MNHEY and CDR2 SVGAGI. The CDR3 region has the DNA TGTGCCAGCAGTTACCTGTACGAGCAGTACTTC. Its protein is CASSYLYEQYF.

The chain is built from TRBV5-6 and TRBJ1-4, with 7 bases fitting TRBD1. The CDR3 consists of 15 residues. Trimming took 4 bases from V and 5 from J; bases not matched to a gene: 8. Germline V gene data show CDR1 as SGHDT and CDR2 as YYEEEE. CDR3 nucleotides: TGTGCCAGCAGCACCCGGACAGGCACCAATGAAAAACTGTTTTTT. Protein product: CASSTRTGTNEKLFF.

The V and J genes are TRBV19 and TRBJ1-1; tentative D call: TRBD1 (5 bases). The CDR3 length is 14 residues. V lost 3 bases and J lost 3, with 11 bases in between. Per the germline V gene, CDR1 is LNHDA and CDR2 is SQIVND (reference sequence). CDR3: CASSMWSGHTEAFF. The CDR3, as DNA: TGTGCCAGTAGTATGTGGTCAGGGCACACTGAAGCTTTCTTT.

CDR3 residues: CASRQTSGRLNEQFF. DNA of the CDR3: TGTGCCAGCAGGCAGACTAGCGGGAGACTGAATGAGCAGTTCTTC. The chain employs TRBV27 and TRBJ2-1; 12 bases map to TRBD2. This CDR3 is 15 amino acids long. V was pared by 6 bases and J by 7 bases, with 7 bases of the junction left unmatched. CDR1 is MNHEY and CDR2 is SMNVEV in the germline V gene (reference sequence).

This sequence joins TRBV10-2 and TRBJ2-7; D gene unclear. This CDR3 has 12 amino acids. Germline V gene data show CDR1 as WSHSY and CDR2 as SAAADI. Between the trimmed V and J ends, which lost 2 bases and 0 bases, there was a span of 2 bases. The CDR3 DNA follows: TGCGCCAGCAGTGAGCCCTCCTACGAGCAGTACTTC. It yields the protein CASSEPSYEQYF.

V usage is TRBV14 and J usage is TRBJ1-3, with D perhaps matching TRBD1 (5 bases). The germline V and J ends were trimmed by 3 bases and 1 base, with 7 bases remaining between them. Germline loops: CDR1 SGHDN, CDR2 FVKESK. The CDR3 runs to 14 residues. The CDR3, as DNA: TGTGCCAGCAGCCAGGGACCTTCTGGAAACACCATATATTTT. Translation: CASSQGPSGNTIYF.

The chain couples TRBV18 to TRBJ2-3, with 7 nucleotides matching TRBD2. The trim removed 3 bases at V and 8 bases at J, leaving 8 bases unmatched. The CDR3 loop spans 14 amino acids. CDR1 is KGHSH, CDR2 LQKENI, per germline. CDR3 sequence reads: CASSPGTTHGTQYF. The CDR3 DNA reads TGTGCCAGCTCACCCGGGACTACCCATGGTACGCAGTATTTT.

The V gene is TRBV5-1, the J gene TRBJ2-1; either TRBD1 or TRBD2 may fit D (5 bases each). This CDR3 has 18 residues. CDR1 and CDR2 from the germline V gene are SGHRS and YFSETQ. Deletions cut 7 bases from V and 2 bases from J, with 25 bases between. The CDR3 bases are TGCGCCAGCGTACGGGGCCCGGCAGTAGGAGTGCCCTACAATGAGCAGTTCTTC. It codes for CASVRGPAVGVPYNEQFF.

The chain employs TRBV12-5 and TRBJ2-7; TRBD1 aligns across 10 bases. Germline V gene lookup returns CDR1 LGHNT and CDR2 FRNRAP. The CDR3 covers 18 residues. J gave up 3 bases and V 4 bases, and 15 bases lay outside the gene matches. In DNA form, the CDR3 reads TGTGCTAGTGGTTCCGGGACAGGGGTTGGACTAGTTATCTACGAGCAGTACTTC. It specifies CASGSGTGVGLVIYEQYF.

The CDR3: CASSSPLRRLYEQYF. The CDR3 DNA reads TGTGCCAGCAGTTCCCCACTGCGTCGACTTTACGAGCAGTACTTC. This chain connects TRBV27 to TRBJ2-7; no clear D. Germline CDR1 MNHEY, CDR2 SMNVEV (reference sequence). The CDR3 has 15 residues. V was shortened by 4 bases and J by 4 bases, with 17 bases between the two germline ends.

The chain links TRBV27 to TRBJ2-1; D is perhaps TRBD2 (6 bases). Germline V gene sequence: CDR1 MNHEY, CDR2 SMNVEV (reference sequence). V lost 0 bases and J 9 bases, leaving 9 bases between the germline ends. The CDR3 runs to 13 residues. The CDR3 region is CASSLSRRVEQFF. DNA of the CDR3: TGTGCCAGCAGTTTATCTAGGAGGGTTGAGCAGTTCTTC.

The V and J genes are TRBV19 and TRBJ2-2, with TRBD1 as a possible D gene (5 bases). The V end was cut by 6 bases, the J end by 4 bases, with 12 bases between. Germline loops: CDR1 LNHDA, CDR2 SQIVND (reference sequence). The CDR3 covers 14 residues. CDR3 nucleotide sequence: TGTGCCAGTAGGGAAAAAGGGGTCACCGGGGAGCTGTTTTTT. It yields the protein CASREKGVTGELFF.

The J gene is TRBJ2-1, the V gene TRBV6-5; D is undetermined. This CDR3 is 14 amino acids long. V dropped 2 bases and J dropped 8 bases, with 13 bases sitting between them. Germline V gene sequence: CDR1 MNHEY, CDR2 SVGAGI. CDR3 amino acids: CASSYRPSGHEQFF. The CDR3 DNA follows: TGTGCCAGCAGTTACCGACCGAGTGGGCATGAGCAGTTCTTC.

This sequence joins TRBV7-3 and TRBJ2-3, with TRBD2 identical over 11 bases. With V trimmed by 2 bases and J by 5 bases, 6 bases remained unmatched. From germline, CDR1 is SGHTA and CDR2 FQGTGA. The CDR3 runs 16 residues. CDR3 nucleotides: TGTGCCAGCAGCTTATTGGGACTAGCGGAGAGAGATACGCAGTATTTT. Amino acid sequence: CASSLLGLAERDTQYF. The full variable domain, in which reference TRBV7-3 and TRBJ2-3 provide the parts outside the CDR3, is GAGVSQTPSNKVTEKGKYVELRCDPISGHTALYWYRQSLGQGPEFLIYFQGTGAADDSGLPNDRFFAVRPEGSVSTLKIQRTERGDSAVYLCASSLLGLAERDTQYFGPGTRLTVL.

The V call is TRBV7-8, the J call TRBJ1-1; a weak D match, TRBD1 (6 bases). This CDR3 comprises 16 residues. Germline values: CDR1 SGHVS, CDR2 FQNEAQ. With 1 base removed from V and 0 bases from J, the gap between germline ends came to 12 bases. The CDR3 sequence is CASSLVTGHLNTEAFF. DNA of the CDR3: TGTGCCAGCAGCTTAGTTACGGGACACCTGAACACTGAAGCTTTCTTT. The whole variable domain, remainder taken from reference TRBV7-8 and TRBJ1-1, is GAGVSQSPRYKVAKRGQDVALRCDPISGHVSLFWYQQALGQGPEFLTYFQNEAQLDKSGLPSDRFFAERPEGSVSTLKIQRTQQEDSAVYLCASSLVTGHLNTEAFFGQGTRLTVV.